This T cell receptor beta chain was retrieved from a study of shared clonotypes between healthy human individuals. The wider study: In total, the donors were two women and a few men aged 18 to 49.

The table came from immunoSEQ multiplex PCR; TCRdb's copy has only in-frame clones and leaves some out. Of about 580,000 clones in the sample, roughly 98% were seen once. Naive CD8 isolation took CD45RO-negative cells positively selected for CCR7 and excluded terminally differentiated effector memory CD45RA+ cells. Trimming shortened V by 6 bases and J by 1 base, and 19 bases separated the two germline ends. The CDR3 length is 15 residues. Per germline, CDR1 SQVTM and CDR2 ANQGSEA. The sequencing input was naive CD8+ T cells sorted from blood. The sequence derives from a man between 25 and 39 years old in good health. V is TRBV29-1 and J is TRBJ2-7, with D tentatively TRBD1 (5 bases). CDR3 sequence reads: CSVANSWGRSYEQYF. CDR3 DNA sequence: TGCAGCGTAGCCAATTCATGGGGCAGGTCCTACGAGCAGTACTTC.